This is a list of T cell receptor beta chains from one sample in a study of blood T cells in healthy people across ages. TCRdb re-called the 5' RACE reads with MiXCR, one entry per CDR3 protein. The sample shows about 1.8 million distinct CDR3 sequences, around 50% of them seen only once. Sequences were obtained from blood. These receptor sequences come from a middle-aged woman in good health. Both conserved end residues are part of each CDR3. D genes are given only for firm matches. For some rows the clone size is stated as once, few or many, or as a class when expanded; others skip it.

v_call,clone_size,j_call,d_call,cdr3_aa,cdr3_nt
TRBV29-1,few,TRBJ2-5,TRBD2,CSVCLGGETQYF,TGCAGCGTTTGTCTGGGAGGGGAGACCCAGTACTTC
TRBV14,-,TRBJ2-1,-,CASSQIQGNYNEQFF,TGTGCCAGCAGCCAAATACAGGGAAACTACAATGAGCAGTTCTTC
TRBV29-1,-,TRBJ2-5,-,CSVEVGEQYF,TGCAGCGTTGAAGTTGGTGAGCAGTACTTC
TRBV7-2,few,TRBJ2-3,TRBD1,CASSLYDRGPPDTQYF,TGTGCCAGCAGCTTATATGACAGGGGCCCCCCGGATACGCAGTATTTT
TRBV7-9,once,TRBJ2-7,TRBD1,CAGSRTGVYEQYF,TGTGCCGGCAGCCGGACAGGTGTCTACGAGCAGTACTTC
TRBV10-3,few,TRBJ1-1,-,CAISPSGGNTEAFF,TGTGCCATCAGTCCTTCGGGGGGCAACACTGAAGCTTTCTTT
TRBV24-1,-,TRBJ2-2,-,CATTGLFGELFF,TGCGCCACCACGGGACTTTTCGGGGAGCTGTTTTTT
TRBV29-1,-,TRBJ2-7,TRBD1,CSVETQGAGEQYF,TGCAGCGTTGAAACCCAGGGGGCAGGGGAGCAGTACTTC
TRBV6-6,-,TRBJ2-5,-,CASSPAPPGTQYF,TGTGCCAGCAGCCCCGCCCCACCGGGAACCCAGTACTTC
TRBV28,-,TRBJ1-1,TRBD1,CASDRASAEAFF,TGTGCCAGTGACAGGGCGTCGGCTGAAGCTTTCTTT
TRBV12-3/TRBV12-4,-,TRBJ2-4,-,CASSPIPGGEYF,TGTGCCAGCAGCCCCATTCCCGGGGGCGAGTACTTC
TRBV5-1,few,TRBJ2-6,-,CASSLRDGVSGANVLTF,TGCGCCAGCAGCTTGCGGGACGGAGTCTCTGGGGCCAACGTCCTGACTTTC
TRBV12-3/TRBV12-4,-,TRBJ1-2,TRBD1,CASSRQTGFGYTF,TGTGCCAGCAGTCGCCAGACAGGGTTTGGCTACACCTTC
TRBV6-5,many,TRBJ1-4,TRBD1,CASSLDRGGEKLFF,TGCGCCAGCAGCCTGGACAGGGGAGGCGAAAAACTGTTTTTT
TRBV6-5,-,TRBJ1-2,-,CASSLYKAGYGYTF,TGTGCCAGCAGCCTTTACAAGGCAGGGTACGGCTACACCTTC
TRBV2,-,TRBJ2-3,-,CASSERGSFNTDTQYF,TGTGCCAGCAGTGAAAGGGGCAGCTTCAACACAGATACGCAGTATTTT
TRBV5-1,-,TRBJ2-7,TRBD1,CASSRVVQDRAYREQYF,TGCGCCAGCAGTCGAGTAGTCCAGGACAGGGCATATCGCGAGCAGTACTTC
TRBV28,few,TRBJ2-7,TRBD1,CASSLLGQGTYEQYF,TGTGCCAGCAGTTTATTAGGACAGGGTACCTACGAGCAGTACTTC
TRBV4-3,-,TRBJ2-1,-,CASSQEGTNKRHEQFF,TGCGCCAGCAGCCAGGAAGGGACGAATAAACGTCATGAGCAGTTCTTC
TRBV20-1,-,TRBJ2-7,TRBD2,CSARDTSGSHYEQYF,TGCAGTGCTAGAGATACCAGCGGGAGTCACTACGAGCAGTACTTC
TRBV7-2,-,TRBJ2-3,-,CASSLVGRLTASTDTQYF,TGTGCCAGCAGCTTAGTGGGCCGGTTAACAGCTAGCACAGATACGCAGTATTTT
TRBV12-3/TRBV12-4,few,TRBJ1-5,-,CASSRGRWQPQHF,TGTGCCAGCAGTAGGGGGAGATGGCAGCCCCAGCATTTT
TRBV6-6,-,TRBJ1-5,TRBD1,CASSYNDREQPQHF,TGTGCCAGCAGTTATAACGACAGGGAACAGCCCCAGCATTTT
TRBV11-1,-,TRBJ1-2,TRBD1,CASRRSRGTGVYGYTF,TGTGCCAGCCGCCGTTCTCGGGGGACAGGCGTCTATGGCTACACCTTC
TRBV3-1,-,TRBJ1-2,-,CASSQEEDRKNYGYTF,TGTGCCAGCAGCCAAGAAGAAGACAGGAAAAACTATGGCTACACCTTC
TRBV7-9,-,TRBJ1-1,-,CASSHTEGLEDTEAFF,TGTGCCAGCAGCCACACGGAGGGTTTAGAAGACACTGAAGCTTTCTTT
TRBV9,-,TRBJ1-6,-,CASSVVGGINSPLHF,TGTGCCAGCAGCGTAGTGGGGGGAATTAATTCACCCCTCCACTTT
TRBV7-9,-,TRBJ2-1,-,CASSITWEQFF,TGTGCCAGCAGCATAACGTGGGAGCAGTTCTTC
TRBV24-1,few,TRBJ2-1,-,CATSEGGGNSYNEQFF,TGTGCCACCAGTGAAGGCGGGGGCAACTCCTACAATGAGCAGTTCTTC
TRBV9,few,TRBJ1-1,-,CASSVGGDHAEAFF,TGTGCCAGCAGCGTAGGGGGGGACCACGCTGAAGCTTTCTTT
TRBV28,-,TRBJ2-7,-,CAIRESNSYEQYF,TGTGCCATCAGAGAAAGTAACTCCTACGAGCAGTACTTC
TRBV3-1,-,TRBJ2-1,-,CASSQVWGIDEQFF,TGTGCCAGCAGCCAAGTATGGGGTATCGATGAGCAGTTCTTC
TRBV2,few,TRBJ2-1,TRBD1,CASGQVGPFF,TGTGCCAGTGGACAGGTGGGTCCGTTCTTC
TRBV7-2,few,TRBJ2-3,-,CASILYGRGLPDTQYF,TGTGCCAGCATCCTATACGGACGGGGTCTCCCAGATACGCAGTATTTT
TRBV12-3/TRBV12-4,few,TRBJ1-6,-,CASSNNSPLHF,TGTGCCAGCAGTAATAATTCACCCCTCCACTTT
TRBV12-3/TRBV12-4,-,TRBJ2-7,-,CASSNQVTYEQYF,TGTGCCAGCAGTAATCAGGTTACCTACGAGCAGTACTTC
TRBV3-1,few,TRBJ2-3,-,CASSPGTRRNTQYF,TGTGCCAGCAGCCCCGGGACTCGCAGGAATACGCAGTATTTT
TRBV29-1,-,TRBJ2-3,TRBD2,CGALTSGTDTQYF,TGCGGAGCCCTAACTAGCGGCACAGATACGCAGTATTTT
TRBV4-2,-,TRBJ2-1,TRBD2,CASSDPGLASNEQFF,TGTGCCAGCAGCGATCCGGGACTAGCGTCGAATGAGCAGTTCTTC
TRBV13,-,TRBJ2-3,-,CASSSRGRITDTQYF,TGTGCCAGCAGCTCCCGGGGTAGGATCACAGATACGCAGTATTTT
TRBV29-1,-,TRBJ2-3,-,CSVPRTVSADTQYF,TGCAGCGTCCCTCGGACAGTGAGCGCAGATACGCAGTATTTT
TRBV3-1,few,TRBJ2-5,-,CASSHVQAGQETQYF,TGTGCCAGCAGCCACGTGCAAGCGGGTCAAGAGACCCAGTACTTC
TRBV3-1,few,TRBJ2-1,-,CASSPGVVMGDNEQFF,TGTGCCAGCAGCCCAGGCGTGGTGATGGGGGACAATGAGCAGTTCTTC
TRBV5-1,-,TRBJ2-3,-,CASSSSGASGDTQYF,TGCGCCAGCAGCTCGAGCGGCGCTTCGGGGGATACGCAGTATTTT
TRBV4-1,-,TRBJ2-1,-,CASSHFNGNNEQFF,TGCGCCAGCAGCCATTTTAACGGGAACAATGAGCAGTTCTTC
TRBV5-1,-,TRBJ2-1,TRBD2,CASSWGTSGTYNEQFF,TGCGCCAGCAGCTGGGGGACTAGCGGGACCTACAATGAGCAGTTCTTC
TRBV20-1,-,TRBJ1-2,TRBD1,CSARDAGQGDGYAF,TGCAGTGCTAGAGATGCGGGACAGGGGGATGGCTACGCCTTC
TRBV6-5,few,TRBJ2-3,TRBD2,CASSYSNSRGADTQYF,TGTGCCAGCAGTTACTCGAATTCGCGGGGGGCAGATACGCAGTATTTT
TRBV7-2,few,TRBJ2-1,TRBD1,CASNRDRGHEQFF,TGTGCCAGCAACCGGGACAGGGGGCATGAGCAGTTCTTC
TRBV4-3,few,TRBJ1-2,-,CASSLRGSRVGGYTF,TGCGCCAGCAGCCTCCGAGGGAGCAGGGTGGGGGGCTACACCTTC
TRBV12-3/TRBV12-4,few,TRBJ1-2,-,CASSPGPIPNPNYGYTF,TGTGCCAGCAGTCCCGGCCCTATTCCCAACCCTAACTATGGCTACACCTTC
TRBV7-2,-,TRBJ2-7,TRBD1,CASSEWDSRYEQYF,TGTGCCAGCAGCGAGTGGGACAGCCGCTACGAGCAGTACTTC
TRBV4-3,-,TRBJ2-3,-,CASSQDGTDPDTQYF,TGCGCCAGCAGCCAAGATGGAACAGATCCAGATACGCAGTATTTT
TRBV11-1,-,TRBJ2-4,-,CASSDSAGARSYLLAKNIQYF,TGTGCCAGCAGCGATAGCGCAGGGGCGCGCTCCTACCTTCTAGCCAAAAACATTCAGTACTTC
TRBV6-2/TRBV6-3,-,TRBJ2-7,TRBD1,CASNTRGFSSYEQYF,TGTGCCAGCAACACCAGGGGGTTCAGCTCCTACGAGCAGTACTTC